Listed here is a single T cell receptor beta chain. Its antigen is still unknown. No much larger clone is present one base from it, and per-base qualities are unavailable. Taken from the germline V gene, the CDR1 and CDR2 loops are SQVTM and ANQGSEA. Unmatched junction bases come to 8, with V trimmed by 3 bases and J by 0 bases. The CDR3 holds 16 amino acids from the cysteine to the phenylalanine. The kept DNA is CDR3 alone, 48 bases in frame from the first base. PBMCs were isolated by density centrifugation and stained for CD3, CD4 and CD8, after which CD4+ and CD8+ T cells were sorted on a FACSAria. Unaffected controls provided scalp biopsies and blood samples. This entry belongs to a study of CD8+ T cells in alopecia areata (dated by TCRdb to the late 2010s). Regarding the research as a whole: The study used high-throughput TCRbeta sequencing to examine T cell clonal expansion in alopecia areata, in both the C3H/HeJ mouse model and human patients. Clonality in the scalp was compared among normal scalp (n=4), patchy alopecia areata scalp (n=8), and alopecia totalis/universalis scalp (n=8). RNA was obtained with the PAXgene miRNA kit for fixed scalp, the miRNeasy kit for PBMCs, and the RNeasy kit for mouse skin. TCRbeta CDR3 regions were amplified by immunoSEQ multiplex PCR with 35 Vbeta forward and 13 Jbeta reverse primers. In humans, TCRbeta sequencing was performed on scalp tissue and on sorted CD4+ and CD8+ peripheral blood T cells from healthy controls and from patients with patchy or totalis/universalis alopecia areata.

Results and caveats for the whole study, not just this receptor: Compared with normal scalp, lesional scalp had higher clonality and more expanded CD8+ clones, particularly in alopecia totalis/universalis, a pattern that suggests antigenic drive. Compared with mice, TCR sequences shared between patients were less clear, possibly partly because of HLA diversity across the patient population. Scalp TCR repertoire analysis is complicated because resident alphabeta T cells in normal human skin are also sequenced, whereas mouse skin is dominated by gammadelta T cells.

The library was generated by the immunoSEQ multiplex PCR assay. RNA was extracted from all samples and reverse transcribed into cDNA, which served as template for TCR sequencing. SuperScript III was used for first-strand cDNA synthesis, primed with a 2:1 mix of oligo-dT and random hexamers. Amplification bias was assessed with a synthetic immune receptor repertoire, and residual bias was removed computationally. For the original study's pipeline: After raw reads were preprocessed to remove errors, the CDR3 was defined following IMGT conventions as running from the conserved cysteine to phenylalanine. Clonality was computed by normalizing Shannon entropy by log2 of the number of productive unique TCRs and subtracting the result from 1. Whether each scalp clone was CD4 or CD8 was inferred by checking scalp TCRbeta sequences against the CD4 and CD8 repertoires from sorted blood. In its TCRdb copy, this immuneACCESS table keeps in-frame sequences only and misses some clones. Where compared with another copy, unresolved V genes explain less than half of these, and the others have no known cause. For V, J and clone size, that table is used; D and trimming come from the DNA. This sample comprises approximately 99,000 clones, around 59% of them detected only once. The top ten clonotypes cover more than 20% of the sample.

The source is a human donor in good health. The V and J genes are TRBV29-1 and TRBJ2-3, and TRBD2 matches 8 of the central bases. Source material: CD8+ T cells sorted from blood. The nucleotide sequence reads TGCAGCGTTGAGTTGGCGGGGGGTAGCAGCACAGATACGCAGTATTTT. It codes for CSVELAGGSSTDTQYF.